In this sample, the clone carrying this T cell receptor beta chain turned up a few times. Its antigen is not identified. The entry originates in a study of T cell repertoires in cytomegalovirus infection. Study overall: Matching HLA type and CMV infection were both indicated by public TCR beta signatures. Broader study findings: Dominant in the ex vivo response were TCR beta clonotypes restricted by HLA-C and specific for CMV. Adding up the frequency of public TCR beta families identified people who carried CMV plus the relevant HLA.

Trimming removed 5 bases from V and 6 bases from J; junction bases left unmatched: 11. The CDR3 length is 15 residues. TCRdb re-derived calls from the reads in MiXCR, one entry per CDR3 protein. The repertoire holds a few hundred thousand distinct CDR3 sequences, with approximately 9.5% as singletons. The V gene is TRBV12-3 or TRBV12-4, the J gene TRBJ1-1; 8 bases agree with TRBD1. The TCR originated in a human donor in good health (CMV status not recorded). Some clones in this sample may be carry-over from other donors' samples. Sequenced material: PBMCs. CDR3: CASSQRTGRSAEAFF. The CDR3 DNA reads as TGTGCCAGCAGTCAGCGGACAGGGAGGTCGGCTGAAGCTTTCTTT.